The rows below give T cell receptor beta chains drawn from one sample of a study of Graves' ophthalmopathy and Graves' hyperthyroidism. TCRdb reanalysed the multiplex PCR reads using MiXCR and keeps one entry per CDR3 protein. The sample has around 1.1 million distinct CDR3 sequences, 35% to 45% seen once. Material for sequencing was peripheral blood or thyroid tissue (not recorded which). These TCRs come from an adult man with Graves' hyperthyroidism. Each CDR3 is given with its conserved first and last residue. The order of the fields is J gene, clone size, D gene, V gene, CDR3 protein, CDR3 DNA. A D gene is named only where the DNA matches it firmly. Clone size, where shown, is once, few, many, or a class for clones that have expanded.

J: TRBJ1-5; size: many; D: -; V: TRBV6-5; CDR3: CASSPSDSNQPQHF; DNA: TGTGCCAGCAGCCCCTCGGACAGCAATCAGCCCCAGCATTTT
J: TRBJ1-5; size: once; D: -; V: TRBV10-3; CDR3: CAISKGNQPQHF; DNA: TGTGCCATCAGTAAAGGGAATCAGCCCCAGCATTTT
J: TRBJ2-7; size: -; D: TRBD1; V: TRBV9; CDR3: CASSQEDRATYEQYF; DNA: TGTGCCAGCAGCCAGGAGGACAGGGCGACCTACGAGCAGTACTTC
J: TRBJ2-7; size: few; D: -; V: TRBV28; CDR3: CASSSPFPVGYEQYF; DNA: TGTGCCAGCAGTTCCCCCTTCCCGGTTGGCTACGAGCAGTACTTC
J: TRBJ1-2; size: few; D: TRBD1; V: TRBV20-1; CDR3: CSARDWDRGAGGYTF; DNA: TGCAGTGCTAGAGATTGGGACAGGGGGGCTGGTGGCTACACCTTC
J: TRBJ1-5; size: -; D: -; V: TRBV20-1; CDR3: CSATSRFYSNQPQHF; DNA: TGCAGTGCTACCAGCAGATTTTATAGCAATCAGCCCCAGCATTTT
J: TRBJ2-6; size: once; D: -; V: TRBV10-3; CDR3: CAISVGLTF; DNA: TGTGCCATCAGTGTGGGACTGACTTTC
J: TRBJ1-2; size: few; D: TRBD1; V: TRBV6-6; CDR3: CASAGQDYYGYTF; DNA: TGTGCCAGCGCCGGACAGGATTACTATGGCTACACCTTC
J: TRBJ1-1; size: many; D: -; V: TRBV29-1; CDR3: CSALGVSNTEAFF; DNA: TGCAGCGCCCTGGGGGTTTCGAACACTGAAGCTTTCTTT
J: TRBJ1-1; size: once; D: TRBD1; V: TRBV7-3; CDR3: CASSQEQGAMTEAFF; DNA: TGCGCCAGCAGCCAAGAACAGGGGGCGATGACTGAAGCTTTCTTT